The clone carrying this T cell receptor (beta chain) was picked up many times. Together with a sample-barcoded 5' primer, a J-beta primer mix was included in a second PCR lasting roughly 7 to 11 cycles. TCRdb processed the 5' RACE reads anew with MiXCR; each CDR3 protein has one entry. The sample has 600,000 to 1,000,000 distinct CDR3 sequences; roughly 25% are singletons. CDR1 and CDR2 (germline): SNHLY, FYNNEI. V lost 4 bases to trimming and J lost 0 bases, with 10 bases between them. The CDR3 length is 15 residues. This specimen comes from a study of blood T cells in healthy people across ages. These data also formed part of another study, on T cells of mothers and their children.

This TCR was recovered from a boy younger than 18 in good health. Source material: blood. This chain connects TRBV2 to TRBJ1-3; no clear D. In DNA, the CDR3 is TGTGCCAGCAGTGCCAACACCGACTCTGGAAACACCATATATTTT. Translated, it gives CASSANTDSGNTIYF.